The entry below gives a single T cell receptor (beta chain) sequence along with its context. The data originate from a study of blood T cell repertoires in COVID-19. About the research overall: Samples of COVID-19 (acute and convalescent) were obtained from the United States, Italy and Spain.

Sequencing was performed with immunoSEQ multiplex PCR; in TCRdb, only in-frame clones are kept and a portion is missing. The table records about 480,000 clones, 80% to 90% of them present only once. CDR3 length: 16 amino acids. The germline CDR1 and CDR2 sequences are MGHRA and YSYEKL. Trimming cost V 7 bases and J 0 bases, with 16 bases left between them. The specimen was peripheral blood. The gene calls are TRBV4-1 and TRBJ2-1; TRBD2 might be the D (5 bases). The receptor's source is a man aged 18 to 29 with COVID-19, enrolled during active disease. The CDR3, as DNA: TGCGCCAGCACCCCCCGAGGGCGGGCCTCCTACAATGAGCAGTTCTTC. Translated: CASTPRGRASYNEQFF.